This T cell receptor (beta chain) was identified during a study of blood T cell repertoires in COVID-19. Participants' own reports of clinical history determined their cohort assignment. Using immunoSEQ multiplex PCR, the repertoire was profiled, and TCRdb retains in-frame clones only, with some absent. The sample records roughly 240,000 clones, just under 90% being singletons. Per germline, CDR1 SGHVS and CDR2 FQNEAQ. V trimming: 5 bases; J trimming: 6 bases; junction bases outside the gene matches: 7. This CDR3 contains 16 residues. The receptor's source is a man aged 50 to 59 who had been exposed to COVID-19. The sample taken for sequencing was PBMCs or T cells enriched from blood (not recorded which). The chain carries TRBV7-8 and TRBJ2-2, with 12 positions matching TRBD2. As DNA, the CDR3 is TGTGCCAGCAGCAGAGCTAGCGGGAGGGCCGCCGGGGAGCTGTTTTTT. Translated, it gives CASSRASGRAAGELFF.